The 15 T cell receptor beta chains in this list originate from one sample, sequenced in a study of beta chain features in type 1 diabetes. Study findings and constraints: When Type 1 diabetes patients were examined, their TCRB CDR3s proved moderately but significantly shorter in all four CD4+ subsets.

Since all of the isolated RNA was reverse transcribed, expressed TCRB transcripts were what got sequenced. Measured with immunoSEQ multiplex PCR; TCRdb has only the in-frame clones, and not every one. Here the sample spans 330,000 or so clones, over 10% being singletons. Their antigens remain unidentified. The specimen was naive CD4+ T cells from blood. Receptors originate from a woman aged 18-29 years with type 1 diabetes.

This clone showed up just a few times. In DNA, the CDR3 is TGTGCCAGCAGCTTGATAGCGGGAGGATTCACAGATACGCAGTATTTT. It yields the protein CASSLIAGGFTDTQYF. The gene calls are TRBV14 and TRBJ2-3; 10 positions agree with TRBD2. CDR3 size: 16 residues. J gave up 2 bases and V 5 bases, and 7 bases lay outside the gene matches. CDR1 SGHDN and CDR2 FVKESK come from the germline V gene.

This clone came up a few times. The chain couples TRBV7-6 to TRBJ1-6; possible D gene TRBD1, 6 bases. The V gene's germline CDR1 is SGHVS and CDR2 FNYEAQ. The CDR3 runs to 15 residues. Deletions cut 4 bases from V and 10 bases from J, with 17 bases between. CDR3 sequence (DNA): TGTGCCAGCAGCTCGGGGACACCGGTGGGGTCACCCCTCCACTTT. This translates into CASSSGTPVGSPLHF. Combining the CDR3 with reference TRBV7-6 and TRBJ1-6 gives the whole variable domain GAGVSQSPRYKVTKRGQDVALRCDPISGHVSLYWYRQALGQGPEFLTYFNYEAQQDKSGLPNDRFSAERPEGSISTLTIQRTEQRDSAMYRCASSSGTPVGSPLHFGNGTRLTVT.

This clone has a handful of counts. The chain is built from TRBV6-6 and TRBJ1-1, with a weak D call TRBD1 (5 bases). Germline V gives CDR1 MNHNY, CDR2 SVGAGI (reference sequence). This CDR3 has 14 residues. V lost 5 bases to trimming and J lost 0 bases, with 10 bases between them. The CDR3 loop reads CASSPGYVNTEAFF. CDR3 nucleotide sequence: TGTGCCAGCAGTCCAGGGTACGTGAACACTGAAGCTTTCTTT.

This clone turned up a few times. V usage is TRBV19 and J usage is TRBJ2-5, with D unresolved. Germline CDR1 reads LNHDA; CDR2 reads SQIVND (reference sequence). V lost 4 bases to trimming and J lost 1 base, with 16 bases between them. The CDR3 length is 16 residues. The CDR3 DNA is TGTGCCAGTAGTAGGAGCTCCGACCTAATCCAAGAGACCCAGTACTTC. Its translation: CASSRSSDLIQETQYF. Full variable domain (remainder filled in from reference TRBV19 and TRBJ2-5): DGGITQSPKYLFRKEGQNVTLSCEQNLNHDAMYWYRQDPGQGLRLIYYSQIVNDFQKGDIAEGYSVSREKKESFPLTVTSAQKNPTAFYLCASSRSSDLIQETQYFGPGTRLLVL.

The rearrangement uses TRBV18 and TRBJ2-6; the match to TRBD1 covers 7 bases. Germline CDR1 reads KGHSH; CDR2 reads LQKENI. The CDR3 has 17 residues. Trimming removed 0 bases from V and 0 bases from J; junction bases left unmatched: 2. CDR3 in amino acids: CASSPPNRGSGANVLTF. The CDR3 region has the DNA TGTGCCAGCTCACCACCGAACAGGGGCTCTGGGGCCAACGTCCTGACTTTC.

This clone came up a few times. The CDR3 region has the DNA TGTGCCTGGAGTGTACTCGGAGGACGGGAGCAGTTCTTC. This gives the protein CAWSVLGGREQFF. The J gene is TRBJ2-1, the V gene TRBV30, with D perhaps matching TRBD2 (5 bases). The CDR3 contains 13 residues. The ends were cut back, 0 bases at V and 10 bases at J, with 13 bases in the middle. Germline V CDR1 and CDR2: GTSNPN, SVGIG (reference sequence).

The CDR3 region has the DNA TGTGCCAGCAGTCCGCGGGCGGTCGAGCAGTACTTC. This encodes CASSPRAVEQYF. This rearrangement joins TRBV6-6 to TRBJ2-7; D perhaps matches TRBD2 (5 bases). Germline CDR1 reads MNHNY; CDR2 reads SVGAGI (reference sequence). Trimming took off 5 bases at V and 6 bases at J, with 11 bases between the two ends. CDR3 length: 12 amino acids.

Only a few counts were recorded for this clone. CDR3 bases: TGTGCCAGCAGTTACTCAGCCACTAGCACAGATACGCAGTATTTT. Its protein is CASSYSATSTDTQYF. The rearrangement uses TRBV6-6 and TRBJ2-3; D not certain. Germline V gives CDR1 MNHNY, CDR2 SVGAGI (reference sequence). The CDR3 is 15 amino acids. Trimming left V 0 bases short and J 0 bases short, with 7 bases between.

In DNA, the CDR3 is TGTGCCAGCAGCGTCCTAGAGGGGGGGCCAGCAGAGACCCAGTACTTC. It is translated as CASSVLEGGPAETQYF. This rearrangement joins TRBV14 to TRBJ2-5; a possible D gene is TRBD2 (7 bases). Germline V gene data show CDR1 as SGHDN and CDR2 as FVKESK. V lost 5 bases, J lost 4 bases, and 20 bases lay in between. CDR3 length equals 16 residues.

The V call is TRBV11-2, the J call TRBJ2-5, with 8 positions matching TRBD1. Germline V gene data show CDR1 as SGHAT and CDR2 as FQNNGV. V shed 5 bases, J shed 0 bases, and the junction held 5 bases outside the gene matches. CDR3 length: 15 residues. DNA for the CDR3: TGTGCCAGCAGCCCAGACAGGGGCTACCAAGAGACCCAGTACTTC. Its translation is CASSPDRGYQETQYF.

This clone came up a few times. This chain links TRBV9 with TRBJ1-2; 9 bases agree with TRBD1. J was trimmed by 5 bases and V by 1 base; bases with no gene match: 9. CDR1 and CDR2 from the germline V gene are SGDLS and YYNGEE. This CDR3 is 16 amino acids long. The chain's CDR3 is CASSVLGTGFNYGYTF. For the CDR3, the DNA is TGTGCCAGCAGCGTATTAGGGACAGGGTTTAATTATGGCTACACCTTC.

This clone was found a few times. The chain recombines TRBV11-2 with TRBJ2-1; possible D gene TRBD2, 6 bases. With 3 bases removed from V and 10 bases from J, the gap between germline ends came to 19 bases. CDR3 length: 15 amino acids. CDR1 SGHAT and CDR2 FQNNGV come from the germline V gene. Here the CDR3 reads CASSFEPGLRGEQFF. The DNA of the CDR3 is TGTGCCAGCAGCTTTGAACCGGGACTTCGGGGGGAGCAGTTCTTC.

The CDR3 loop is CASSLVRGGSSYEQYF. DNA of the CDR3: TGTGCCAGCAGCTTAGTCCGGGGAGGAAGCTCTTACGAGCAGTACTTC. The chain couples TRBV7-2 to TRBJ2-7, with TRBD2 as a possible D gene (6 bases). Germline lookup yields CDR1 SGHTA and CDR2 FQGNSA. The CDR3 loop spans 16 amino acids. V was shortened by 1 base and J by 4 bases, with 17 bases between the two germline ends.

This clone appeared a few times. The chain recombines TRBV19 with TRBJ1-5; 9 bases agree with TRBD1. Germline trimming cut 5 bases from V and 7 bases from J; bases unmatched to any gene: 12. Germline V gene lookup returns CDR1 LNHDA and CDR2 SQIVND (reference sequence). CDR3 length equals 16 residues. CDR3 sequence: CASSGTGTGMGQPQHF. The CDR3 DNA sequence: TGTGCCAGTAGTGGAACCGGGACAGGGATGGGACAGCCCCAGCATTTT.

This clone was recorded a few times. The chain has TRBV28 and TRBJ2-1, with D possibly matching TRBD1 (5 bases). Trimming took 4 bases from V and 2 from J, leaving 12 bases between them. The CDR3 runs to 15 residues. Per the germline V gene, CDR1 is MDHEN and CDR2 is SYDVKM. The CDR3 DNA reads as TGTGCCAGCAGTTATACCGAAGGGGCCTACAATGAGCAGTTCTTC. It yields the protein CASSYTEGAYNEQFF. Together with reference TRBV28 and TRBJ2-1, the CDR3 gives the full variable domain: DVKVTQSSRYLVKRTGEKVFLECVQDMDHENMFWYRQDPGLGLRLIYFSYDVKMKEKGDIPEGYSVSREKKERFSLILESASTNQTSMYLCASSYTEGAYNEQFFGPGTRLTVL.